A single sample is the source of the 13 T cell receptor beta chains below, sequenced in a study of T cells in Graves' hyperthyroidism and ophthalmopathy. The CDR3 regions of TCR beta were amplified from RNA transcripts. The TCR CDR3 first-round RT-PCR relied on the HTBI primer set. TCRdb itself ran the multiplex PCR reads through MiXCR, one entry per CDR3 protein. Of hundreds of thousands of distinct CDR3 sequences in the sample, roughly 15% were seen once. The material sequenced was blood. The receptors derive from a woman younger than 30 with Graves' hyperthyroidism.

This clonotype has at least ten counts. This chain connects TRBV5-1 to TRBJ2-3; no reliable D call. Trimming stripped 3 bases from V and 6 bases from J, with 14 bases between. CDR1 is SGHRS and CDR2 is YFSETQ in the germline V gene. The CDR3 has 14 amino acids. DNA of the CDR3: TGCGCCAGCAGCTCTCCCGGAGACGCGGATACGCAGTATTTT. It yields the protein CASSSPGDADTQYF.

This clonotype was seen a handful of times. V and J are TRBV7-3 and TRBJ2-1; weak D call: TRBD2 (5 bases). This CDR3 is 10 amino acids long. The germline V gene has CDR1 SGHTA and CDR2 FQGTGA. The V end was cut by 6 bases, the J end by 10 bases, with 7 bases between. The CDR3 protein is CASRAEEQFF. CDR3 bases: TGTGCCAGCAGAGCGGAGGAGCAGTTCTTC.

This clonotype was detected many times. The V and J genes are TRBV30 and TRBJ2-5, with D possibly TRBD2 on 5 matching bases. V was trimmed by 0 bases and J by 2 bases, leaving 13 bases between them. There are 15 residues in the CDR3. Germline CDR1 reads GTSNPN; CDR2 reads SVGIG (reference sequence). CDR3 coding DNA: TGTGCCTGGAGTGTACGGCTAGCACCTCAAGAGACCCAGTACTTC. Protein sequence: CAWSVRLAPQETQYF.

This clonotype appeared many times. Here the CDR3 reads CATSDSLVGYGYTF. The CDR3 coding sequence is TGTGCCACCAGTGATTCCCTAGTGGGCTATGGCTACACCTTC. The genes are TRBV24-1 and TRBJ1-2; D remains ambiguous. The germline V gene encodes CDR1 KGHDR and CDR2 SFDVKD. Trimming removed 2 bases from V and 4 bases from J, with 10 bases in between. The CDR3 runs 14 residues.

The chain uses TRBV20-1 and TRBJ2-7; D not resolved. The germline V gene encodes CDR1 DFQATT and CDR2 SNEGSKA (reference sequence). The V end was cut by 3 bases, the J end by 3 bases, with 15 bases between. This CDR3 contains 14 residues. CDR3 coding DNA: TGCAGTGCTAGGATGGTCGTGGGCGGCTACGAGCAGTACTTC. It is translated as CSARMVVGGYEQYF.

Concerning this clonotype: Sequence at one end of the junction differs from germline and may be a read error. J is TRBJ2-5 and V is TRBV29-1, with unresolved D. The germline gives CDR1 SQVTM, CDR2 ANQGSEA. The CDR3 runs to 12 residues. CDR3 nucleotides: TGCAACGTCCTATCTCGTGGAGAGACCCGGTACTTC. It translates to CNVLSRGETRYF.

This clonotype occurred a few times. J is TRBJ1-6 and V is TRBV28; 7 bases map to TRBD1. The CDR3 has 19 residues. Germline CDR1 and CDR2: MDHEN and SYDVKM. With V trimmed by 5 bases and J by 9 bases, 22 bases remained unmatched. CDR3 in DNA: TGTGCCAGCAGTCCGACGGGGGACAGACTTAAATCACAGCGTTCACCCCTCCACTTT. Protein: CASSPTGDRLKSQRSPLHF.

The chain couples TRBV6-1 to TRBJ1-1, with TRBD1 identical over 7 bases. The CDR3 spans 13 residues. Looked up from germline, CDR1 is MNHNS and CDR2 is SASEGT. Unmatched junction bases numbered 4, after V lost 6 bases and J lost 3 bases. CDR3 sequence (DNA): TGTGCCAGCAGGCAAAGGGGGCACACTGAAGCTTTCTTT. It specifies CASRQRGHTEAFF.

This clonotype came up a few times. The rearrangement uses TRBV19 and TRBJ2-2; the D gene is possibly TRBD1 (6 bases). Germline V gene lookup returns CDR1 LNHDA and CDR2 SQIVND (reference sequence). CDR3 length: 19 amino acids. The V gene lost 9 bases and the J gene lost 1 base, with 27 bases spanning the gap. This chain's CDR3 is CARQKSDSIDYKNTGELFF. CDR3 DNA sequence: TGTGCCAGACAAAAATCGGACAGTATCGATTACAAGAACACCGGGGAGCTGTTTTTT.

This clonotype has at least ten counts. This chain connects TRBV28 to TRBJ2-7, with D possibly being TRBD1 (6 bases). Trimming took 7 bases from V and 2 from J, leaving 30 bases between them. CDR3 length equals 19 residues. Germline values: CDR1 MDHEN, CDR2 SYDVKM. The CDR3 reads CASTKPGHGTAPETYEQYF. The CDR3 DNA sequence: TGTGCCAGCACAAAACCGGGACATGGGACCGCTCCCGAAACCTACGAGCAGTACTTC.

This rearrangement joins TRBV6-2 or TRBV6-3 to TRBJ2-5, with D tentatively TRBD1 (7 bases). This CDR3 comprises 16 residues. V lost 7 bases to trimming and J lost 3 bases, with 21 bases between them. CDR1 and CDR2 (germline): MNHEY, SVGEGT. The CDR3: CASTFGRTGGEETQYF. The CDR3, as DNA: TGTGCCAGCACCTTCGGTCGGACAGGAGGGGAAGAGACCCAGTACTTC.

There are many counts of this clonotype. V gene TRBV13 combines with J gene TRBJ2-3; 8 bases fit TRBD1. CDR3 length: 17 amino acids. With V trimmed by 5 bases and J by 6 bases, 16 bases remained unmatched. Per germline, CDR1 PRHDT and CDR2 FYEKMQ (reference sequence). The CDR3, as DNA: TGTGCCAGCAGCCTTATAAAATTGGACAGGGACTTTGATACGCAGTATTTT. Residues: CASSLIKLDRDFDTQYF.

This clonotype was seen only a few times. The rearrangement uses TRBV10-3 and TRBJ2-7, with 9 bases identical to TRBD2. This CDR3 spans 13 amino acids. Germline loops: CDR1 ENHRY, CDR2 SYGVKD. V was pared by 5 bases and J by 4 bases, with 3 bases of the junction left unmatched. The CDR3 is CAISLAGQYEQYF. DNA for the CDR3: TGTGCCATCAGTCTAGCGGGACAATACGAGCAGTACTTC.